The 6 T cell receptor beta chains in this list originate from one sample, sequenced in a study of blood T cells in healthy people across ages. It was with a sample-barcoded 5' primer and a J-beta primer mix that a second PCR of roughly 7 to 12 cycles was run. From the 5' RACE reads, TCRdb called clonotypes with MiXCR, one entry per CDR3 protein. The table shows hundreds of thousands of distinct CDR3 sequences, with approximately 52% occurring only once. Sequences were obtained from blood. Every receptor here comes from an elderly woman in good health.

Concerning this clonotype: A much larger clone lies a single base off, so this may be a read error. This chain links TRBV19 with TRBJ2-1, with 15 bases lining up with TRBD2. With the DNA end fitting TRBJ2-7 better, the J assignment may be wrong. The CDR3 loop spans 20 amino acids. Germline-derived CDR1 and CDR2 are LNHDA and SQIVND (reference sequence). CDR3 amino acids: CASSIYGRGTSGRRYNEQYF. DNA for the CDR3: TGTGCCAGTAGTATATATGGACGGGGGACTAGCGGGAGGCGGTACAATGAGCAGTACTTC.

This clonotype came up many times. The chain has TRBV7-9 and TRBJ2-7; 7 bases line up with TRBD2. The CDR3 sequence is 15 residues long. Germline V gene lookup returns CDR1 SEHNR and CDR2 FQNEAQ (reference sequence). Germline trimming cut 2 bases from V and 0 bases from J; bases unmatched to any gene: 4. The CDR3 here is CASSLRAGSSYEQYF. As DNA, the CDR3 is TGTGCCAGCAGCTTAAGAGCGGGGAGCTCCTACGAGCAGTACTTC.

Worth noting for this clonotype: A much larger clone sits a single nucleotide away, making a read error possible. The chain has TRBV12-3 or TRBV12-4 and TRBJ2-7, with D unresolved. This CDR3 is built from 11 residues. The CDR3 sequence is CASSLQYGQYF. The CDR3 region has the DNA TGTGCCAGCAGTTTGCAGTACGGGCAGTACTTC.

At least ten counts were recorded for this clonotype. The chain has TRBV7-2 and TRBJ2-7; the D is unclear. With 2 bases removed from V and 4 bases from J, the gap between germline ends came to 6 bases. Germline V gene sequence: CDR1 SGHTA, CDR2 FQGNSA. The CDR3 runs 12 residues. This CDR3 reads CASSLFRYEQYF. CDR3 coding DNA: TGTGCCAGCAGCTTATTCCGATACGAGCAGTACTTC.

J is TRBJ1-4 and V is TRBV12-3 or TRBV12-4; 7 positions match TRBD1. Trimming took 6 bases from V and 0 from J; bases not matched to a gene: 1. The CDR3 sequence is 14 residues long. The CDR3 protein is CASRDRTTNEKLFF. The CDR3, as DNA: TGTGCCAGCAGGGACAGGACAACTAATGAAAAACTGTTTTTT.

At least ten counts were recorded for this clonotype. This sequence joins TRBV4-2 and TRBJ2-1; 7 bases are shared with TRBD2. Trimming cost V 1 base and J 7 bases; bases outside gene matches: 13. From germline, CDR1 is LGHNA and CDR2 YNFKEQ. The CDR3 totals 17 residues. CDR3 in DNA: TGTGCCAGCAGCCAAGTGAGAGGGGCTAGCGGTTGGAATGAGCAGTTCTTC. This encodes CASSQVRGASGWNEQFF.